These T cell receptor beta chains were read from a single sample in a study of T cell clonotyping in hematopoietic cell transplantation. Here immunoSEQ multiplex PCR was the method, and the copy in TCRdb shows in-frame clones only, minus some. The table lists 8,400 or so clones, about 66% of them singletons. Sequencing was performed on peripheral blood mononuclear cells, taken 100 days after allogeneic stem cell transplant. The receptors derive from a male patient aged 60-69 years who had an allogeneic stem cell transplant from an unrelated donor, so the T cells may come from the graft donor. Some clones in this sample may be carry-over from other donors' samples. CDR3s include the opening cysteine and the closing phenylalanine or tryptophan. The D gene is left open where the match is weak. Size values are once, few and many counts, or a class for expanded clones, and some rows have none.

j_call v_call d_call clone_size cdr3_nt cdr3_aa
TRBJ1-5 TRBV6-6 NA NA TGTGCCAGCAGCTTGAGACAGTCTAGCAATCAGCCCCAGCATTTT CASSLRQSSNQPQHF
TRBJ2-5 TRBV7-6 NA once TGTGCCAGCAGCTTAGTCCGGTTTAGCGAGGGGGACAAAGAGACCCAGTACTTC CASSLVRFSEGDKETQYF
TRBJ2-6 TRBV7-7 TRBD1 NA TGTGCTAGCAGCCCGGGACAGGGGGCAGCCGGGGCCAACGTCCTGACTTTC CASSPGQGAAGANVLTF
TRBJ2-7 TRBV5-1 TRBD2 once TGCGCCAGCAGCTTGGGACTAGCGGGCCTCTACGAGCAGTACTTC CASSLGLAGLYEQYF
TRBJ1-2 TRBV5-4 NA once TGTGCCAGCAGCCTTGGATGGTGGGGGTTTGGTGGCTACACCTTC CASSLGWWGFGGYTF
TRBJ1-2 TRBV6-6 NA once TGTGCCAGCAGTTACCGGCCCCTTTATGGCTACACCTTC CASSYRPLYGYTF
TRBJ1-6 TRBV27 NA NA TGTGCCAGCAGTTTGTATGGGGCGGAGGATGAGAATTCACCCCTCCACTTT CASSLYGAEDENSPLHF
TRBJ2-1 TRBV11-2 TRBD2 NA TGTGCCAGCAGCTTAGTTCGCGGGAGCTCCTACAATGAGCAGTTCTTC CASSLVRGSSYNEQFF
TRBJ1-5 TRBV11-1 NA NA TGTGCCAGCAGCTTAGTTGAACAGGGCAATCAGCCCCAGCATTTT CASSLVEQGNQPQHF
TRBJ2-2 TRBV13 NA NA TGTGCCAGCAGTCATGACCCTGAGGTGGGCACCGGGGAGCTGTTTTTT CASSHDPEVGTGELFF
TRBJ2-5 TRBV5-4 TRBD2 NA TGTGCCAGCAGCTTGGTGACTAGCGGGGGGGGAGAGACCCAGTACTTC CASSLVTSGGGETQYF
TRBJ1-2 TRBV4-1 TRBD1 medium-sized TGCGCCAGCAGCGTTGACAGGGGTTCAGGCTATGGCTACACCTTC CASSVDRGSGYGYTF
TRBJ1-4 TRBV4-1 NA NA TGCGCCAGCAGCCAAGAGGGGGACGCAACTAATGAAAAACTGTTTTTT CASSQEGDATNEKLFF
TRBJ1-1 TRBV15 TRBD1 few TGTGCCACCAGCAGACCGACAGGGGTTACTGAAGCTTTCTTT CATSRPTGVTEAFF
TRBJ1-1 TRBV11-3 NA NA TGTGCCAGCAGCCCCAGAACCGGGACTGAAGCTTTCTTT CASSPRTGTEAFF
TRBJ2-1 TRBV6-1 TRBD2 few TGTGCCAGCAGTTGGGAGCTAGCGGGGTTCGATGAGCAGTTCTTC CASSWELAGFDEQFF